This T cell receptor (beta chain) was documented in a study of blood T cell repertoires in COVID-19. TCRdb keeps only in-frame clones here, not all; method: immunoSEQ multiplex PCR. Of 130,000 or so clones in the sample, approximately 90% are singletons; the top ten hold roughly 4.3%. This CDR3 is 14 amino acids long. Germline CDR1 is MDHEN and CDR2 is SYDVKM. V was trimmed by 2 bases and J by 0 bases, leaving 5 bases between them. The rearrangement joins TRBV28 to TRBJ1-5; D uncertain. The sample consisted of peripheral blood. The receptor comes from a man in his fifties or sixties with COVID-19, enrolled during active disease. CDR3 in amino acids: CASSLVYSNQPQHF. The CDR3 DNA is TGTGCCAGCAGTTTAGTGTATAGCAATCAGCCCCAGCATTTT.